This T cell receptor (beta chain) stems from a study of T cells expressing NK-cell markers. Overall study: CD3+CD56+NKG2C+, CD3+CD56+NKG2C- and CD3+CD56-NKG2C+ T cells, once sorted, supplied the TCR beta repertoires. Out of eight donors sequenced, seven tested HCMV-seropositive and the remaining one seronegative.

TCRdb re-called the 5' RACE reads and shows each CDR3 protein once, DNA omitted. The sample has roughly 420,000 distinct CDR3 sequences, and its top ten clones hold 7.3%. The V gene's germline CDR1 is GTSNPN and CDR2 SVGIG (reference sequence). The CDR3 loop spans 14 amino acids. The sequenced material came from blood T cells: a sorted CD56 or NKG2C T cell subset, CD4+ or CD8+ T cells, or bulk PBMC T cells (not recorded which). The receptor was derived from a woman aged 18-70 years in good health. The genes are TRBV30 and TRBJ2-7; the TRBD2 assignment by TCRdb is unverifiable without DNA. The CDR3 sequence: CAWGGTSGNYEQYF.